This TCR beta chain came from a study of PD-L1 blockade in urothelial cancer. Study in general: Peripheral blood specimens exhibited a median yield of 141,255 T cells.

Deletions cut 8 bases from V and 10 bases from J, with 11 bases between. Germline V gene data show CDR1 as DFQATT and CDR2 as SNEGSKA (reference sequence). This CDR3 has 9 amino acids. This clone was observed a few times. Pretreatment and on-treatment samples were taken, numbering 1 to 8 per patient. Some clones are missing from TCRdb's copy, which holds only in-frame ones; the method was immunoSEQ multiplex PCR. The table shows about 88,000 clones, with 90% to 95% occurring only once. The specimen was PBMCs, collected around atezolizumab (anti-PD-L1) treatment. The TCR originated in a man between 60 and 75 years old with urothelial cancer. The J gene is TRBJ1-1, the V gene TRBV20-1; D not certain. This CDR3 is CSSVGGAFF. The DNA of the CDR3 is TGCAGTTCGGTAGGCGGAGCTTTCTTT.